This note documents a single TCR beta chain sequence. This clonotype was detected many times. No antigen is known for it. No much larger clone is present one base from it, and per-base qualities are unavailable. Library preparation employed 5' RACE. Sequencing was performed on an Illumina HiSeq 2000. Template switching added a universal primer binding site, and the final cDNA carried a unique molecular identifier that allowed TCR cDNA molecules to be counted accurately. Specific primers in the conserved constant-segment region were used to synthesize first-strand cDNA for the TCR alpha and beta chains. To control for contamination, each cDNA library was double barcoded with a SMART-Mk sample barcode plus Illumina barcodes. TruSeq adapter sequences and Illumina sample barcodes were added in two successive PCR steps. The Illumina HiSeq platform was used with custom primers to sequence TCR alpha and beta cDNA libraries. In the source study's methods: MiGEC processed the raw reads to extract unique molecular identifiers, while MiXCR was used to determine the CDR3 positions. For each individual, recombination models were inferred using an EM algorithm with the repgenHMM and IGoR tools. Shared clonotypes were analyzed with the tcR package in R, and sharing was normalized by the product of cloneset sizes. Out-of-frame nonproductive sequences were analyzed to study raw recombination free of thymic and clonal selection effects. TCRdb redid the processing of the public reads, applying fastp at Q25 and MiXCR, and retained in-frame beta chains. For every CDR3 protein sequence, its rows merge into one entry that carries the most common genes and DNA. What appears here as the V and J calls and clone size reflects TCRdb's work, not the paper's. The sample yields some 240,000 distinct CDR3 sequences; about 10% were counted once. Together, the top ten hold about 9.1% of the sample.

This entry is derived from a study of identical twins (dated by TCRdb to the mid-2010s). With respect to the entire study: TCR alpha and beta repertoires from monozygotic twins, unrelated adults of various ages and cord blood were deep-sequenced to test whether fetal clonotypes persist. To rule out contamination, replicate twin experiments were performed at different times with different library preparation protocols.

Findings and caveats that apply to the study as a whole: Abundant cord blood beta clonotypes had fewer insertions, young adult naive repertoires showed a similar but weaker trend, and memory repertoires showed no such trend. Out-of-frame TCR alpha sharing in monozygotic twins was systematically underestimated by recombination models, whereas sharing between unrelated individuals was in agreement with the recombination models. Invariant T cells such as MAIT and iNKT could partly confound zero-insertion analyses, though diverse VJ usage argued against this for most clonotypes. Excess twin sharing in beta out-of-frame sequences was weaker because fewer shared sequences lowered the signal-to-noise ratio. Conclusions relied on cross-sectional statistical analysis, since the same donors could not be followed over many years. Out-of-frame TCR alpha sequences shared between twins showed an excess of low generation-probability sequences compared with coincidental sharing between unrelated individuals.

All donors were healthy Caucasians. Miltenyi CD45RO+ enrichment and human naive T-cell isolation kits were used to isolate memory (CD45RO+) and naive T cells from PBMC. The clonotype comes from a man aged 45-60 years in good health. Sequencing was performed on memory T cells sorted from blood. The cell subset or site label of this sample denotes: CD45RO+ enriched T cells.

The sequenced DNA is TGTGCCAGCAGTTTTTTGGGGACTGGAAACACCATATATTTT. It codes for CASSFLGTGNTIYF. The sequence is built from TRBV28 and TRBJ1-3; no D segment can be confidently identified. Based on the germline V gene, the CDR1 and CDR2 sequences are MDHEN and SYDVKM. From the cysteine up to the phenylalanine, the CDR3 has a length of 14 residues. Only CDR3 DNA is held: 42 bases, read in frame from base 1. V gives up 3 bases and J gives up 2 bases, and the segment between their germline ends measures 8 bases.